These 8 T cell receptor beta chains originate from one sample sequenced in a study of blood T cell repertoires in COVID-19. Using immunoSEQ multiplex PCR, the repertoire was profiled, and TCRdb retains in-frame clones only, with some absent. The data contain more than 150,000 clones, 86% of them singletons. Sequencing used peripheral blood. These receptors were taken from a man between 65 and 85 years old with active or convalescent COVID-19.

The gene calls are TRBV28 and TRBJ1-5; D uncertain. CDR3 size: 15 residues. In germline, CDR1 is MDHEN, CDR2 SYDVKM. The V gene lost 1 base and the J gene lost 1 base, with 8 bases spanning the gap. The DNA for the CDR3 is TGTGCCAGCAGTTTATCGGCCGGGAGCAATCAGCCCCAGCATTTT. It encodes CASSLSAGSNQPQHF.

V and J are TRBV9 and TRBJ2-1; 9 bases agree with TRBD2. Germline lookup yields CDR1 SGDLS and CDR2 YYNGEE. J was trimmed by 8 bases and V by 0 bases; bases with no gene match: 3. The CDR3 spans 14 residues. In DNA form, the CDR3 reads TGTGCCAGCAGCGTAGTAGCGGGAGCCCATGAGCAGTTCTTC. Its translation: CASSVVAGAHEQFF.

With regard to this clone: The identical CDR3 is also encoded by other nucleotide sequences in the sample. The chain carries TRBV2 and TRBJ1-6; 9 bases fit TRBD1. J gave up 7 bases and V 6 bases, and 4 bases lay outside the gene matches. CDR1 is SNHLY and CDR2 is FYNNEI in the germline V gene. The CDR3 has 14 residues. The CDR3 loop reads CASSPTGGNSPLHF. DNA for the CDR3: TGTGCCAGCAGCCCGACAGGGGGGAATTCACCCCTCCACTTT.

V is TRBV19 and J is TRBJ1-5; D might be TRBD1 (5 bases). V was pared by 4 bases and J by 4 bases, with 11 bases between. Germline loops: CDR1 LNHDA, CDR2 SQIVND (reference sequence). The CDR3 runs to 14 residues. The CDR3 reads CASSTDSGNQPQHF. In nucleotides, the CDR3 is TGTGCCAGTAGTACAGACAGCGGGAATCAGCCCCAGCATTTT.

This clone occurred a few times. The J gene is TRBJ1-2, the V gene TRBV12-3 or TRBV12-4, with a possible D match to TRBD1 (6 bases). The CDR3 runs 13 residues. The V end lost 6 bases, the J end lost 4 bases, and 12 bases lay between the germline ends. The CDR3 reads CASSRRQVYGYTF. In DNA form, the CDR3 reads TGTGCCAGCAGCCGTCGACAGGTCTATGGCTACACCTTC.

CDR3 region: CASLPLGGYGYTF. In DNA, the CDR3 is TGTGCCAGCCTCCCTCTGGGGGGGTATGGCTACACCTTC. The chain links TRBV19 to TRBJ1-2; possible D gene TRBD1, 5 bases. Trimming left V 9 bases short and J 5 bases short, with 16 bases between. Looked up from germline, CDR1 is LNHDA and CDR2 is SQIVND (reference sequence). There are 13 residues in the CDR3.

The gene calls are TRBV11-2 and TRBJ1-2, with 8 nucleotides matching TRBD1. V was clipped by 4 bases and J by 4 bases; unmatched bases: 5. This CDR3 has 14 residues. The germline CDR1 and CDR2 sequences are SGHAT and FQNNGV. This chain's CDR3 is CASSSQGAGYGYTF. In nucleotides, the CDR3 is TGTGCCAGCAGCTCCCAGGGGGCGGGCTATGGCTACACCTTC.

J is TRBJ1-4 and V is TRBV5-1; D is perhaps TRBD1 (6 bases). This CDR3 region has 16 residues. V lost 0 bases and J 10 bases, leaving 19 bases between the germline ends. In germline, CDR1 is SGHRS, CDR2 YFSETQ. DNA of the CDR3: TGCGCCAGCAGCTTGGAAAGCAGGGGTATTTTCGGAAAACTGTTTTTT. Amino acids: CASSLESRGIFGKLFF.